The 23 T cell receptor beta chains below come from one sample, sequenced in a study of cytomegalovirus exposure and HLA in healthy donors. Researchers ran the PCR with 60 Vbeta and 13 Jbeta primers. The protocol was immunoSEQ multiplex PCR, while the TCRdb copy is restricted to in-frame clones and leaves out a portion. This table holds about 140,000 clones, approximately 82% found once. The sample comprised PBMCs. The source is a man aged 30 to 39 in good health and CMV-seropositive.

The gene calls are TRBV5-4 and TRBJ2-3; 10 bases are shared with TRBD2. Germline CDR1 is SGHNT and CDR2 is YYREEE (reference sequence). V lost 3 bases and J lost 2; bases outside the gene matches: 9. The CDR3 extends over 17 amino acids. CDR3 nucleotides: TGTGCCAGCAGCTCCCGGATAGCGGGGGGTCCCACAGATACGCAGTATTTT. Its translation: CASSSRIAGGPTDTQYF.

The CDR3 here is CSVAENSYEQYF. Here the CDR3 DNA reads TGCAGCGTAGCGGAGAACTCCTACGAGCAGTACTTC. The J gene is TRBJ2-7, the V gene TRBV29-1, with a weak D call TRBD2 (5 bases). This CDR3 spans 12 amino acids. Germline CDR1 is SQVTM and CDR2 is ANQGSEA. Trimming cost V 6 bases and J 0 bases, with 9 bases left between them.

The chain recombines TRBV2 with TRBJ2-1, with 11 positions matching TRBD2. Losses at the gene ends were 6 bases for V and 7 bases for J; bases not matched to a gene: 11. The length of the CDR3 is 16 residues. Germline assignment: CDR1 SNHLY and CDR2 FYNNEI. CDR3 loop: CASRTSGRPSGNEQFF. The DNA for the CDR3 is TGTGCCAGCAGAACTAGCGGGAGACCCTCGGGGAATGAGCAGTTCTTC.

This chain joins TRBV6-5 and TRBJ2-5; 7 nucleotides agree with TRBD1. Losses at the gene ends were 6 bases for V and 1 base for J; bases not matched to a gene: 8. The CDR3 consists of 15 residues. Germline V gene sequence: CDR1 MNHEY, CDR2 SVGAGI. CDR3 nucleotide sequence: TGTGCCAGCAGAAAGACAGGGCCCTTCCAAGAGACCCAGTACTTC. It encodes CASRKTGPFQETQYF.

The chain joins TRBV11-3 to TRBJ2-7; no reliable D call. Germline CDR1 reads SGHNT; CDR2 reads YENEEA. The CDR3 runs 12 residues. V lost 3 bases and J lost 5, with 8 bases in between. In DNA, the CDR3 is TGTGCCAGCAGCTTGGTGGGCCACGAGCAGTACTTC. It yields the protein CASSLVGHEQYF.

This clone occurred a few times. V usage is TRBV28 and J usage is TRBJ2-3, with D possibly matching TRBD2 (5 bases). Trimming removed 1 base from V and 4 bases from J, with 9 bases in between. CDR1 and CDR2 (germline): MDHEN, SYDVKM. CDR3 size: 14 residues. CDR3 bases: TGTGCCAGCAGTTTATTACCGGGGTCAGATACGCAGTATTTT. Its protein is CASSLLPGSDTQYF.

The rearrangement uses TRBV28 and TRBJ2-7; 7 nucleotides agree with TRBD1. The V segment lost 5 bases and the J segment 1 base; nucleotides outside the gene matches: 11. Germline CDR1 MDHEN, CDR2 SYDVKM. The CDR3 is 16 amino acids. The chain's CDR3 is CASSPDRDSQSYEQYF. CDR3 DNA sequence: TGTGCCAGCAGTCCTGACCGGGACAGCCAATCCTACGAGCAGTACTTC.

V and J are TRBV7-6 and TRBJ2-1; D may be TRBD2 (6 bases). This CDR3 contains 14 residues. Germline values: CDR1 SGHVS, CDR2 FNYEAQ. The V end lost 3 bases, the J end lost 3 bases, and 9 bases lay between the germline ends. CDR3: CASSFGSIYNEQFF. The CDR3, as DNA: TGTGCCAGCAGCTTCGGGAGTATCTACAATGAGCAGTTCTTC.

This clone is a singleton in its sample. V and J are TRBV28 and TRBJ2-3, with 7 bases identical to TRBD1. V shed 3 bases, J shed 5 bases, and the junction held 5 bases outside the gene matches. The CDR3 sequence is 14 residues long. Germline CDR1 MDHEN, CDR2 SYDVKM. The CDR3 sequence is CASSLSGTVDTQYF. Here the CDR3 DNA reads TGTGCCAGCAGTTTGTCCGGGACAGTAGATACGCAGTATTTT.

This chain links TRBV5-1 with TRBJ1-4; perhaps TRBD1 as D (5 bases). The CDR3 is 15 residues long. The V end lost 0 bases, the J end lost 7 bases, and 13 bases lay between the germline ends. From germline, CDR1 is SGHRS and CDR2 YFSETQ. DNA for the CDR3: TGCGCCAGCAGCTTGGCCGGGACCGGGAGTGAAAAACTGTTTTTT. Protein product: CASSLAGTGSEKLFF.

This clone occurred a few times. The chain is built from TRBV28 and TRBJ2-1; 12 bases match TRBD2. The CDR3 has 17 residues. V was clipped by 2 bases and J by 10 bases; unmatched bases: 12. Germline V lookup: CDR1 MDHEN, CDR2 SYDVKM. CDR3 protein: CASSLDTSSGRAKEQFF. CDR3 DNA sequence: TGTGCCAGCAGTTTAGATACTTCTAGCGGGAGGGCCAAGGAGCAGTTCTTC.

V gene TRBV11-2 combines with J gene TRBJ2-3; TRBD1 matches at 8 bases. Germline V CDR1 and CDR2: SGHAT, FQNNGV. V shed 5 bases, J shed 2 bases, and the junction held 6 bases outside the gene matches. The length of the CDR3 is 15 residues. CDR3 sequence: CASSTTGDPTDTQYF. The CDR3 nucleotides read TGTGCCAGCAGCACGACAGGGGACCCCACAGATACGCAGTATTTT. Variable domain in full (rest from reference TRBV11-2 and TRBJ2-3): EAGVAQSPRYKIIEKRQSVAFWCNPISGHATLYWYQQILGQGPKLLIQFQNNGVVDDSQLPKDRFSAERLKGVDSTLKIQPAKLEDSAVYLCASSTTGDPTDTQYFGPGTRLTVL.

The V gene is TRBV5-4, the J gene TRBJ2-5; 7 nucleotides agree with TRBD1. Gene TRBJ2-7 matches the end of the DNA better, so the J call may be wrong. Germline CDR1 is SGHNT and CDR2 is YYREEE (reference sequence). The CDR3 runs to 17 residues. CDR3 nucleotides: TGTGCCAGCAGCGCCCCCCTAGGCAGGGGGACAGTCCACGAGCAGTACTTC. Its protein is CASSAPLGRGTVHEQYF.

The chain joins TRBV25-1 to TRBJ1-2; D might be TRBD1 (6 bases). The V and J ends lost 1 base and 4 bases respectively, with 19 bases between them. The CDR3 totals 17 residues. Germline CDR1 MGHDK, CDR2 SYGVNS. CDR3 in DNA: TGTGCCAGCAGTGAATTGGGCGGGGGGCAAACGAGCTATGGCTACACCTTC. This sequence encodes CASSELGGGQTSYGYTF.

The chain carries TRBV4-1 and TRBJ2-5; perhaps TRBD1 as D (6 bases). The germline V gene has CDR1 MGHRA and CDR2 YSYEKL. The CDR3 sequence is 16 residues long. The V end was cut by 3 bases, the J end by 5 bases, with 19 bases between. The CDR3 loop is CASSQIQGHGWETQYF. The CDR3 DNA follows: TGCGCCAGCAGCCAGATACAGGGACACGGTTGGGAGACCCAGTACTTC.

The chain couples TRBV28 to TRBJ1-5; 11 nucleotides agree with TRBD1. There are 15 residues in the CDR3. Germline CDR1 reads MDHEN; CDR2 reads SYDVKM. Trimming removed 6 bases from V and 6 bases from J; junction bases left unmatched: 7. The CDR3 DNA follows: TGTGCCAGCAGCGGGGACAGGGGGAGGGGTCAGCCCCAGCATTTT. Protein sequence: CASSGDRGRGQPQHF.

The genes are TRBV6-5 and TRBJ1-2, with D possibly TRBD1 on 6 matching bases. Germline CDR1 is MNHEY and CDR2 is SVGAGI. V gave up 0 bases and J gave up 5 bases, with 10 bases separating them. There are 14 residues in the CDR3. CDR3 in DNA: TGTGCCAGCAGTTACTCTCCAGGGGATTATGGCTACACCTTC. This encodes CASSYSPGDYGYTF.

The chain carries TRBV6-5 and TRBJ2-5; the D is unclear. The CDR3 consists of 14 residues. Germline V gene data show CDR1 as MNHEY and CDR2 as SVGAGI. Deletions cut 7 bases from V and 5 bases from J, with 17 bases between. CDR3 region: CASIPNYPGETQYF. The CDR3 DNA follows: TGTGCCAGCATCCCGAACTACCCTGGGGAGACCCAGTACTTC.

Only one count was recorded for this clone. At one end, the junction sequence differs from germline, possibly due to a read error. The chain has TRBV18 and TRBJ1-2, with D unclear. Germline CDR1 is KGHSH and CDR2 is LQKENI. The CDR3 is made up of 12 amino acids. CDR3 DNA: TGTGCCAGCTCACCCGCCGGGATAGCTTCTCTCTTC. This encodes CASSPAGIASLF.

CDR3 protein: CATSRGTSGRANEQFF. The CDR3 region has the DNA TGTGCCACCAGCAGAGGAACTAGCGGGAGGGCAAATGAGCAGTTCTTC. J is TRBJ2-1 and V is TRBV15; 13 nucleotides line up with TRBD2. From germline, CDR1 is LNHNV and CDR2 YYDKDF (reference sequence). The CDR3 has 16 residues. J was trimmed by 7 bases and V by 1 base; bases with no gene match: 4.

This clone occurred a few times. The chain carries TRBV11-2 and TRBJ2-5; D ambiguous. The germline V gene has CDR1 SGHAT and CDR2 FQNNGV. The CDR3 contains 15 residues. V shed 2 bases and J shed 5 bases, with 15 bases lying between them. The CDR3 coding sequence is TGTGCCAGCAGCTTAACTGTACTGGTTGAGGAGACCCAGTACTTC. Translated: CASSLTVLVEETQYF.

The chain uses TRBV27 and TRBJ2-1, with D uncertain. Per germline, CDR1 MNHEY and CDR2 SMNVEV (reference sequence). V was pared by 5 bases and J by 4 bases, with 3 bases between. The CDR3 spans 11 residues. DNA of the CDR3: TGTGCCAGCAGTGAGTACAATGAGCAGTTCTTC. Protein product: CASSEYNEQFF.

The chain combines TRBV7-8 with TRBJ2-1; 7 bases line up with TRBD1. V dropped 3 bases and J dropped 8; count of bases not matched to a gene: 10. The CDR3 runs to 15 residues. The V gene's germline CDR1 is SGHVS and CDR2 FQNEAQ. Here the CDR3 reads CASSFGNRGMDEQFF. The DNA for the CDR3 is TGTGCCAGCAGCTTTGGGAACAGGGGAATGGATGAGCAGTTCTTC.